The next 5 T cell receptor beta chains were all read from a single sample in a study of vaccination effects on CD4 cells after COVID-19. Before any sequencing was done, the ViraFEST assay used viral peptide pools to expand antigen-specific CD4+ T cells. Following 10 days of culture, CD4+ T cells were isolated. Vaccinated recipients, who were negative for nucleocapsid antibodies, had no history of SARS-CoV-2 infection. Their antigen targets remain unknown. This table comes from immunoSEQ multiplex PCR, and its TCRdb copy is limited to in-frame clones, with some not included. The table has 40,000 to 45,000 clones, around 77% seen once; the top ten hold 11%. The starting material was CD4+ T cells from PBMCs cultured with SARS-CoV-2 spike peptides, obtained before COVID-19 vaccination. Receptors were obtained from a human donor who received a COVID-19 vaccine.

The V and J genes are TRBV3-1 (or the pseudogene TRBV3-2) and TRBJ1-2, with a weak D call TRBD1 (5 bases). The CDR3 loop spans 14 amino acids. V lost 1 base and J 8 bases, leaving 14 bases between the germline ends. CDR1 is LGHDT, CDR2 YNNKEL, per germline (reference sequence). For the CDR3, the DNA is TGTGCCAGCAGCCAAGTAGAAGGGGCAGGAGGCTACACCTTC. This translates into CASSQVEGAGGYTF.

The rearrangement links TRBV7-2 to TRBJ1-1, with 9 bases lining up with TRBD1. The CDR3 consists of 15 residues. Trimming cost V 3 bases and J 8 bases; bases outside gene matches: 10. CDR1 and CDR2 from the germline V gene are SGHTA and FQGNSA. This CDR3 is CASSFQTTGGGEAFF. The CDR3 coding sequence is TGTGCCAGCAGCTTCCAGACGACAGGGGGGGGAGAAGCTTTCTTT.

This rearrangement joins TRBV5-1 to TRBJ1-4, with D perhaps matching TRBD1 (5 bases). Germline V CDR1 and CDR2: SGHRS, YFSETQ. The germline V and J ends were trimmed by 1 base and 8 bases, with 18 bases remaining between them. This CDR3 has 16 residues. The CDR3 here is CASSLPDSSGEEKLFF. CDR3 in DNA: TGCGCCAGCAGCTTGCCAGACAGTTCTGGGGAGGAAAAACTGTTTTTT.

V and J are TRBV10-1 and TRBJ2-5; TRBD2 matches 8 bases. This CDR3 is built from 16 residues. The germline V gene has CDR1 WNHNN and CDR2 SYGVQD (reference sequence). Trimming took 6 bases from V and 4 from J; bases not matched to a gene: 13. DNA of the CDR3: TGCGCCAGCAGCAGTGAGCGTCTAGCGGGCCCAGAGACCCAGTACTTC. Translating gives CASSSERLAGPETQYF.

The chain recombines TRBV29-1 with TRBJ1-1, with TRBD1 matching 8 bases. This CDR3 has 13 residues. The germline CDR1 and CDR2 sequences are SQVTM and ANQGSEA. J gave up 5 bases and V 1 base, and 3 bases lay outside the gene matches. The CDR3 DNA follows: TGCAGCGTTGAAGGGACAGGGCGGACTGAAGCTTTCTTT. This encodes CSVEGTGRTEAFF.